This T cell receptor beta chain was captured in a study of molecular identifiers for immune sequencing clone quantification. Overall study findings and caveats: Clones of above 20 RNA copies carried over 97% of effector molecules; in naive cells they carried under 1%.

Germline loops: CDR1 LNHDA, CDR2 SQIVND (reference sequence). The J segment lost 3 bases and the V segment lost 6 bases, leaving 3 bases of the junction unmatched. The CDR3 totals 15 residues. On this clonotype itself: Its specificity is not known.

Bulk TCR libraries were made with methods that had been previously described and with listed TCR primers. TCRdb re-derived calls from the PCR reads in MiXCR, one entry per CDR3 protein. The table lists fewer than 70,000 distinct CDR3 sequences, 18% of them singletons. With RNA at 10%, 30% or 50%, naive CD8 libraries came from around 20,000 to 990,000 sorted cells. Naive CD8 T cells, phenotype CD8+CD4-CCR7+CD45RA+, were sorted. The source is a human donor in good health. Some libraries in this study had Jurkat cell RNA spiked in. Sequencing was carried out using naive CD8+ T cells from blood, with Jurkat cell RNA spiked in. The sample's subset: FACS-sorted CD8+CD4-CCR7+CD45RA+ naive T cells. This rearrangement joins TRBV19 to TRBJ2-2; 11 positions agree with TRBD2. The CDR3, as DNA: TGTGCCAGTAGACAACTAGCGGGAGACACCGGGGAGCTGTTTTTT. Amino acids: CASRQLAGDTGELFF.